These 20 T cell receptor beta chains were all obtained from the same sample, sequenced in a study of T-cell reconstitution after alpha-beta-depleted transplantation in children (dated by TCRdb to 2016 to 2017). The treatment or condition label of this sample denotes: allogeneic hematopoietic cell transplantation with graft depleted of TCRalphabeta T cells and CD19 B cells. The library was obtained by PCR. Sequencing was performed on an Illumina HiSeq 2500. TCR libraries were prepared with molecular barcoding, using unique molecular identifiers to normalize TCRbeta repertoire quantification. The public sequencing data were trimmed at Q25 with fastp and processed into clonotypes with MiXCR by TCRdb, which kept only in-frame beta chains. Entries that share a CDR3 protein sequence are merged under the most common genes and DNA. The sample includes 200,000 or so distinct CDR3 sequences, with 5% to 7.5% observed a single time. The ten largest clones represent around 4.1% of the sample.

Material: PBMCs, obtained before TCRalphabeta/CD19-depleted stem cell transplant. These receptors were taken from a girl less than two years old with combined immunodeficiency, due to receive a stem cell transplant.

This clonotype has ten or more counts. The chain uses TRBV2 and TRBJ2-7; D is ambiguous. V lost 7 bases, J lost 5 bases, and 12 bases lay in between. Germline-derived CDR1 and CDR2 are SNHLY and FYNNEI. The CDR3 runs to 12 residues. CDR3 residues: CASIHAGDEQYF. The CDR3 DNA sequence: TGTGCCAGCATCCATGCCGGTGACGAGCAGTACTTC.

This clonotype was found many times. V and J are TRBV4-1 and TRBJ2-1; tentatively, D is TRBD1 or TRBD2 (6 bases each). Germline V gene sequence: CDR1 MGHRA, CDR2 YSYEKL. Trimming pared 3 bases from V and 7 bases from J, leaving 16 bases between. This CDR3 comprises 15 residues. The CDR3 region has the DNA TGCGCCAGCAGCCAGACGGGGGCCAGCTTGAATGAGCAGTTCTTC. Protein sequence: CASSQTGASLNEQFF.

In this sample, this clonotype turned up many times. The V gene is TRBV18, the J gene TRBJ2-1; 11 nucleotides match TRBD2. V was pared by 3 bases and J by 4 bases, with 2 bases of the junction left unmatched. This CDR3 has 15 amino acids. Germline V lookup: CDR1 KGHSH, CDR2 LQKENI. The CDR3 DNA is TGTGCCAGCTCACCCGGGACTAGCGGATACAATGAGCAGTTCTTC. Translation gives CASSPGTSGYNEQFF.

In this sample, this clonotype turned up many times. This chain uses TRBV12-3 or TRBV12-4 with TRBJ2-7, with D possibly TRBD2 on 5 matching bases. CDR3 length: 14 residues. V shed 5 bases and J shed 2 bases, with 13 bases lying between them. CDR3 sequence reads: CASSGGAVPYEQYF. The CDR3 DNA is TGTGCCAGCAGTGGCGGAGCGGTCCCCTACGAGCAGTACTTC.

The chain couples TRBV6-1 to TRBJ1-6; no firm D call. There are 14 residues in the CDR3. The V and J ends lost 5 bases and 0 bases respectively, with 5 bases between them. Germline CDR1 reads MNHNS; CDR2 reads SASEGT. CDR3: CASSHPSYNSPLHF. DNA for the CDR3: TGTGCCAGCAGTCATCCCTCCTATAATTCACCCCTCCACTTT.

This chain joins TRBV7-9 and TRBJ2-3; 8 bases fit TRBD1. This CDR3 region has 17 residues. CDR1 SEHNR and CDR2 FQNEAQ come from the germline V gene (reference sequence). J was trimmed by 4 bases and V by 6 bases; bases with no gene match: 15. This CDR3 is CASSHLPGQGFSDTQYF. The CDR3 DNA reads as TGTGCCAGCAGTCACCTCCCCGGACAGGGTTTTTCAGATACGCAGTATTTT.

There are many counts of this clonotype. The J gene is TRBJ2-1, the V gene TRBV5-1, with 11 bases fitting TRBD1. The germline V gene has CDR1 SGHRS and CDR2 YFSETQ. The V and J ends lost 3 bases and 10 bases, in that order; junction bases with no gene match: 6. This CDR3 has 14 amino acids. In nucleotides, the CDR3 is TGCGCCAGCAGCTCCGGACAGGGGGCTGTAGAGCAGTTCTTC. As protein: CASSSGQGAVEQFF.

This clonotype was counted many times. The V gene is TRBV6-5, the J gene TRBJ2-1; 8 nucleotides line up with TRBD2. The CDR3 is 13 residues long. Trimming took 2 bases from V and 6 from J; bases not matched to a gene: 0. CDR1 and CDR2 (germline): MNHEY, SVGAGI. The CDR3 is CASSYGTSNEQFF. The DNA for the CDR3 is TGTGCCAGCAGTTACGGGACTAGCAATGAGCAGTTCTTC.

The chain carries TRBV7-2 and TRBJ2-2, with 8 bases fitting TRBD2. Germline lookup yields CDR1 SGHTA and CDR2 FQGNSA. This CDR3 has 15 residues. Trimming cost V 7 bases and J 0 bases; bases outside gene matches: 4. The CDR3: CASTPGLANTGELFF. The CDR3 bases are TGTGCCAGCACCCCGGGACTAGCGAACACCGGGGAGCTGTTTTTT.

This clonotype showed up many times. The rearrangement joins TRBV7-2 to TRBJ1-1; D is unresolved. Trimming removed 4 bases at V and 3 bases at J, with 12 bases between. CDR3 length: 14 residues. The germline V gene encodes CDR1 SGHTA and CDR2 FQGNSA. CDR3 in amino acids: CASSSPGPYTEAFF. In nucleotides, the CDR3 is TGTGCCAGCAGCTCACCAGGTCCTTACACTGAAGCTTTCTTT.

This clonotype was detected only a few times. The chain combines TRBV11-1 with TRBJ2-1, with TRBD2 identical over 7 bases. V trimming: 6 bases; J trimming: 0 bases; junction bases outside the gene matches: 8. Germline CDR1 reads SGHAT; CDR2 reads FQDESV (reference sequence). CDR3 size: 16 residues. DNA for the CDR3: TGTGCCAGCAGTCCCAGCGGGGCCAACTCCTACAATGAGCAGTTCTTC. It yields the protein CASSPSGANSYNEQFF.

This clonotype was counted a few times. The genes are TRBV14 and TRBJ1-4; D gene uncertain. The V end lost 4 bases, the J end lost 7 bases, and 13 bases lay between the germline ends. Looked up from germline, CDR1 is SGHDN and CDR2 is FVKESK. This CDR3 region has 14 residues. The CDR3 sequence: CASSRRFLGEKLFF. The CDR3 nucleotides are TGTGCCAGCAGCCGACGGTTTCTGGGTGAAAAACTGTTTTTT.

This clonotype was detected ten times or more. V gene TRBV29-1 combines with J gene TRBJ2-7, with TRBD2 identical over 8 bases. The CDR3 runs 16 residues. Germline CDR1 SQVTM, CDR2 ANQGSEA. Unmatched junction bases numbered 17, after V lost 5 bases and J lost 5 bases. The chain's CDR3 is CSVSVSGPGGLDEQYF. The CDR3, as DNA: TGCAGCGTTAGTGTGAGTGGCCCGGGGGGGCTTGACGAGCAGTACTTC.

This clonotype was picked up many times. The rearrangement links TRBV12-3 or TRBV12-4 to TRBJ2-5; TRBD2 agrees at 10 bases. The CDR3 has 17 amino acids. V gave up 5 bases and J gave up 2 bases; unmatched junction bases: 11. The CDR3 protein is CASSEHSGLAVQETQYF. In nucleotides, the CDR3 is TGTGCCAGCAGTGAGCACTCCGGACTAGCGGTTCAAGAGACCCAGTACTTC.

This clonotype was found many times. The J gene is TRBJ1-1, the V gene TRBV12-3 or TRBV12-4; D gene unclear. Trimming pared 3 bases from V and 5 bases from J, leaving 10 bases between. The CDR3 has 13 residues. CDR3 bases: TGTGCCAGCAGTTTTGGTAGTGTAACTGAAGCTTTCTTT. This gives the protein CASSFGSVTEAFF.

This clonotype has a count of ten or more. At one of its ends the junction is not consistent with the germline gene, which may arise from a read error. V usage is TRBV7-9 and J usage is TRBJ2-7, with TRBD2 matching 12 bases. This CDR3 spans 16 amino acids. Germline assignment: CDR1 SEHNR and CDR2 FQNEAQ (reference sequence). CDR3 loop: CASSLAGGKLPPPQYF. The CDR3 region has the DNA TGTGCCAGCAGCCTAGCGGGGGGGAAACTACCTCCTCCCCAGTACTTC.

Many counts were recorded for this clonotype. The chain's CDR3 is CASRLPGLAGWGTGELFF. The CDR3 DNA sequence: TGTGCCAGCAGGCTACCGGGACTAGCGGGTTGGGGCACCGGGGAGCTGTTTTTT. V usage is TRBV6-2 or TRBV6-3 and J usage is TRBJ2-2; 12 nucleotides align to TRBD2. Per the germline V gene, CDR1 is MNHEY and CDR2 is SVGEGT. The CDR3 totals 18 residues. With V trimmed by 6 bases and J by 4 bases, 12 bases remained unmatched.

This chain links TRBV5-1 with TRBJ2-3; D is uncertain. The CDR3 loop spans 15 amino acids. V lost 0 bases and J 0 bases, leaving 8 bases between the germline ends. Germline V gene lookup returns CDR1 SGHRS and CDR2 YFSETQ. CDR3 sequence: CASSLGRASTDTQYF. CDR3 sequence (DNA): TGCGCCAGCAGCTTGGGAAGGGCTAGCACAGATACGCAGTATTTT.

This clonotype was found many times. This sequence joins TRBV7-3 and TRBJ2-3, with 10 positions matching TRBD2. The CDR3 consists of 15 residues. Germline V gene sequence: CDR1 SGHTA, CDR2 FQGTGA. The trim removed 6 bases at V and 7 bases at J, leaving 10 bases unmatched. The CDR3 sequence is CASSSSGGMGNTQYF. In DNA, the CDR3 is TGTGCCAGCAGTTCTAGCGGGGGCATGGGGAATACGCAGTATTTT.

This clonotype has ten or more counts. V gene TRBV5-1 combines with J gene TRBJ2-1; unclear D gene. The CDR3 totals 16 residues. The ends were cut back, 1 base at V and 5 bases at J, with 16 bases in the middle. Germline CDR1 is SGHRS and CDR2 is YFSETQ. The CDR3 protein is CASSLLSRTLNNEQFF. DNA of the CDR3: TGCGCCAGCAGCTTGTTGTCTCGTACCTTAAACAATGAGCAGTTCTTC.